Below, 25 T cell receptor beta chains from the same sample are listed, as sequenced in a study of vaccination and CD4 T cells after COVID-19. The Oncomine TCR Beta short-read assay sequenced DNA from cultured CD4+ T cells. MiXCR, applied by TCRdb to the PCR reads, yields one record per CDR3 protein. The data hold some 17,000 distinct CDR3 sequences, with roughly 56% observed a single time. What these receptors recognize is not known. Treatment in this sample: roughly ten-day PBMC culture with coronavirus spike peptide pools or control peptides (ViraFEST assay). The starting material was CD4+ T cells from blood, cultured in vitro, obtained after SARS-CoV-2 vaccination. The receptors originated from a human donor who had recovered from COVID-19.

V gene TRBV7-9 combines with J gene TRBJ1-2, with unresolved D. Germline lookup yields CDR1 SEHNR and CDR2 FQNEAQ (reference sequence). This CDR3 comprises 15 residues. Trimming took 5 bases from V and 2 from J, leaving 15 bases between them. The CDR3 protein is CASSPWTPLNYGYTF. The CDR3 bases are TGTGCCAGCAGCCCCTGGACTCCTTTAAACTATGGCTACACCTTC.

The rearrangement links TRBV6-1 to TRBJ2-1, with TRBD2 identical over 10 bases. The V segment lost 6 bases and the J segment 5 bases; nucleotides outside the gene matches: 7. The germline V gene has CDR1 MNHNS and CDR2 SASEGT. The CDR3 spans 15 residues. This chain's CDR3 is CASSLAGVPNNEQFF. The DNA for the CDR3 is TGTGCCAGCAGCCTAGCGGGAGTGCCTAACAATGAGCAGTTCTTC.

The chain uses TRBV27 and TRBJ2-6; the match to TRBD1 covers 9 bases. The CDR3 covers 17 residues. The trim removed 8 bases at V and 0 bases at J, leaving 8 bases unmatched. The germline CDR1 and CDR2 sequences are MNHEY and SMNVEV (reference sequence). The DNA for the CDR3 is TGTGCCAGCTTATCGACAGGGGGACTCTCTGGGGCCAACGTCCTGACTTTC. Translation: CASLSTGGLSGANVLTF.

The chain joins TRBV20-1 to TRBJ2-1, with D possibly TRBD1 on 5 matching bases. CDR1 is DFQATT and CDR2 is SNEGSKA in the germline V gene (reference sequence). The CDR3 loop spans 15 amino acids. V lost 6 bases to trimming and J lost 4 bases, with 19 bases between them. The CDR3 nucleotides read TGCAGTGCCACTTGGGCAGGGTGGAGATACAATGAGCAGTTCTTC. Amino acids: CSATWAGWRYNEQFF.

This clonotype was observed a few times. The CDR3 DNA reads as TGCAGTGCTAGAGACAAGGGGTTCTCCTACAATGAGCAGTTCTTC. Residues: CSARDKGFSYNEQFF. V and J are TRBV20-1 and TRBJ2-1; D possibly corresponds to TRBD1 (5 bases). This CDR3 spans 15 amino acids. Germline values: CDR1 DFQATT, CDR2 SNEGSKA (reference sequence). Trimming shortened V by 0 bases and J by 0 bases, and 9 bases separated the two germline ends.

The CDR3 DNA reads TGTGCCAGCAGTGAGGGGGATGAAGCTTTCTTT. It translates to CASSEGDEAFF. This sequence joins TRBV12-3 or TRBV12-4 and TRBJ1-1, with D perhaps TRBD1 (6 bases). The CDR3 spans 11 residues. Trimming cost V 5 bases and J 7 bases, with 8 bases left between them.

V and J are TRBV12-5 and TRBJ2-5; no clear D. CDR1 and CDR2 (germline): LGHNT, FRNRAP. Trimming pared 3 bases from V and 5 bases from J, leaving 16 bases between. The CDR3 length is 15 residues. CDR3 coding DNA: TGTGCTAGTGGTTTTGTTGGACCTCTCAGGGAGACCCAGTACTTC. Translated: CASGFVGPLRETQYF.

The CDR3 spells CASSLTGGAGTGELFF. For the CDR3, the DNA is TGTGCCAGCAGCCTGACAGGGGGCGCGGGCACCGGGGAGCTGTTTTTT. The rearrangement uses TRBV11-1 and TRBJ2-2; 10 bases align to TRBD1. The CDR3 has 16 residues. Losses at the gene ends were 5 bases for V and 4 bases for J; bases not matched to a gene: 7. Germline values: CDR1 SGHAT, CDR2 FQDESV (reference sequence).

This clonotype is classed as medium-sized. The chain is built from TRBV20-1 and TRBJ2-2; D may match TRBD1 or TRBD2 (5 bases each). The V and J ends lost 0 bases and 3 bases respectively, with 14 bases between them. CDR1 DFQATT and CDR2 SNEGSKA come from the germline V gene (reference sequence). The CDR3 is 16 residues long. CDR3 residues: CSARDWGSGDTGELFF. CDR3 DNA sequence: TGCAGTGCTAGAGATTGGGGGAGTGGAGACACCGGGGAGCTGTTTTTT.

The rearrangement links TRBV7-8 to TRBJ2-1, with D possibly being TRBD2 (7 bases). Germline V gene lookup returns CDR1 SGHVS and CDR2 FQNEAQ. The CDR3 length is 15 residues. Trimming took off 5 bases at V and 4 bases at J, with 15 bases between the two ends. The CDR3 coding sequence is TGTGCCAGCAGCAGAGGGGGGGGACATTACAATGAGCAGTTCTTC. Its protein is CASSRGGGHYNEQFF.

CDR3 sequence reads: CASSLSAGRQPQHF. The CDR3 region has the DNA TGTGCCAGCAGTTTATCGGCAGGGCGTCAGCCCCAGCATTTT. The rearrangement joins TRBV12-3 or TRBV12-4 to TRBJ1-5, with D possibly being TRBD1 (5 bases). V shed 2 bases and J shed 6 bases, with 11 bases lying between them. CDR3 length: 14 residues.

The rearrangement links TRBV5-5 to TRBJ2-7, with a tentative D call TRBD1 (6 bases). This CDR3 has 14 residues. V lost 4 bases to trimming and J lost 0 bases, with 11 bases between them. CDR1 is SGHKS and CDR2 is YYEKEE in the germline V gene (reference sequence). The CDR3 DNA sequence: TGTGCCAGCAGCCTCCGGACAGACTCCTACGAGCAGTACTTC. It specifies CASSLRTDSYEQYF.

The chain has TRBV30 and TRBJ1-2; D might be TRBD1 (6 bases). In germline, CDR1 is GTSNPN, CDR2 SVGIG (reference sequence). The CDR3 covers 13 residues. Trimming left V 3 bases short and J 8 bases short, with 16 bases between. The CDR3 bases are TGTGCCTGGAGAATGGGGTCAGGGACAGGCTACACCTTC. This sequence encodes CAWRMGSGTGYTF.

The rearrangement uses TRBV25-1 and TRBJ2-5; 7 nucleotides line up with TRBD2. Germline CDR1 MGHDK, CDR2 SYGVNS. With 7 bases clipped from V and 5 bases from J, the junction kept 10 bases outside the gene matches. The CDR3 extends over 14 amino acids. In DNA form, the CDR3 reads TGTGCCAGCACGGACGAGCTAGCGGCGGAGACCCAGTACTTC. Encoded protein: CASTDELAAETQYF.

This clonotype was seen a few times. The chain couples TRBV11-1 to TRBJ1-6, with 7 bases fitting TRBD1. With V trimmed by 3 bases and J by 6 bases, 8 bases remained unmatched. Germline CDR1 is SGHAT and CDR2 is FQDESV (reference sequence). This CDR3 region has 16 residues. The CDR3 protein is CASSFGGTARNSPLHF. CDR3 coding DNA: TGTGCCAGCAGCTTCGGCGGGACAGCTCGTAATTCACCCCTCCACTTT. Using reference TRBV11-1 and TRBJ1-6 for the parts outside the CDR3, the full variable domain is EAEVAQSPRYKITEKSQAVAFWCDPISGHATLYWYRQILGQGPELLVQFQDESVVDDSQLPKDRFSAERLKGVDSTLKIQPAELGDSAMYLCASSFGGTARNSPLHFGNGTRLTVT.

This clonotype has a handful of counts. This chain links TRBV7-2 with TRBJ1-1; no reliable D call. This CDR3 has 14 residues. Per the germline V gene, CDR1 is SGHTA and CDR2 is FQGNSA. V lost 5 bases, J lost 0 bases, and 10 bases lay in between. Written as DNA, the CDR3 is TGTGCCAGCAGCCCCGATACGATGAACACTGAAGCTTTCTTT. It specifies CASSPDTMNTEAFF.

In this sample, this clonotype turned up once. The junction departs from germline at one end; a sequencing error may be responsible. This chain connects TRBV6-1 to TRBJ1-5; the match to TRBD1 covers 7 bases. This CDR3 is built from 14 residues. In germline, CDR1 is MNHNS, CDR2 SASEGT. CDR3 DNA sequence: TGTGCCAGCAGTCGGGACAGTAGCAGTCAGCCCCAGCATTTT. Its protein is CASSRDSSSQPQHF.

This clonotype was counted once. The chain employs TRBV2 and TRBJ1-5; D uncertain. This CDR3 is 13 amino acids long. From germline, CDR1 is SNHLY and CDR2 FYNNEI. Trimming stripped 7 bases from V and 0 bases from J, with 7 bases between. The CDR3 sequence: CASKKDSNQPQHF. CDR3 bases: TGTGCCAGCAAAAAAGATAGCAATCAGCCCCAGCATTTT.

This chain links TRBV6-1 with TRBJ2-7; TRBD2 is a possible D gene (5 bases). Germline V CDR1 and CDR2: MNHNS, SASEGT. V was clipped by 6 bases and J by 2 bases, with 11 bases between them. This CDR3 spans 13 amino acids. The CDR3 DNA reads as TGTGCCAGCAGGACGGAGGTTACCTACGAGCAGTACTTC. Its translation: CASRTEVTYEQYF.

This clonotype was detected a few times. V and J are TRBV6-1 and TRBJ1-5, with D uncertain. Germline CDR1 MNHNS, CDR2 SASEGT. V was clipped by 7 bases and J by 2 bases, with 6 bases between them. The CDR3 has 12 amino acids. The CDR3: CASNWRNQPQHF. CDR3 in DNA: TGTGCCAGCAATTGGCGCAATCAGCCCCAGCATTTT.

V gene TRBV11-3 combines with J gene TRBJ1-1; no clear D. Germline-derived CDR1 and CDR2 are SGHNT and YENEEA. Trimming removed 4 bases from V and 6 bases from J, with 18 bases in between. The CDR3 has 15 amino acids. In nucleotides, the CDR3 is TGTGCCAGCAGCTCTCAAGCGGGTGTGGGCCCTGAAGCTTTCTTT. This codes for CASSSQAGVGPEAFF.

The chain employs TRBV20-1 and TRBJ2-2, with D possibly matching TRBD1 (6 bases). There are 15 residues in the CDR3. Germline assignment: CDR1 DFQATT and CDR2 SNEGSKA (reference sequence). V shed 5 bases and J shed 3 bases, with 16 bases lying between them. This CDR3 reads CSAGVQGRDTGELFF. CDR3 coding DNA: TGCAGTGCTGGGGTACAGGGTCGCGACACCGGGGAGCTGTTTTTT.

V and J are TRBV2 and TRBJ1-6; no clear D. There are 13 residues in the CDR3. The germline V gene encodes CDR1 SNHLY and CDR2 FYNNEI. V was cut by 4 bases and J by 7 bases, with 8 bases left in between. The CDR3: CASSANGNSPLHF. Written as DNA, the CDR3 is TGTGCCAGCAGTGCCAACGGGAATTCACCCCTCCACTTT.

This clonotype showed up just a few times. This chain links TRBV6-2 or TRBV6-3 with TRBJ2-5; D is undetermined. Trimming removed 7 bases from V and 5 bases from J, with 14 bases in between. Germline V lookup: CDR1 MNHEY, CDR2 SVGEGT. CDR3 size: 13 residues. Written as DNA, the CDR3 is TGTGCCAGCAACCACGGTTCCAAGGAGACCCAGTACTTC. Protein: CASNHGSKETQYF.

The V call is TRBV19, the J call TRBJ1-5; 8 bases agree with TRBD1. The germline V gene encodes CDR1 LNHDA and CDR2 SQIVND (reference sequence). This CDR3 has 19 amino acids. Trimming took 4 bases from V and 0 from J; bases not matched to a gene: 14. The CDR3 region is CASSRSRGRRAYSNQPQHF. The CDR3 DNA reads as TGTGCCAGTAGTAGAAGCAGGGGGCGAAGGGCTTATAGCAATCAGCCCCAGCATTTT.